What follows describes a single T cell receptor (beta chain). Its antigen is not yet known. No base-level quality is on record; no much larger clone is a single base apart. These data originate in a study of T cell changes during pregnancy in multiple sclerosis (dated by TCRdb to the late 2010s). For context, the study as a whole: In women with multiple sclerosis, the researchers looked at how the T cell repertoire shifted as pregnancy progressed.

Library generation was performed with the immunoSEQ multiplex PCR assay. Imported from immuneACCESS, the table was reduced by TCRdb to in-frame sequences with V and J called. These copies leave out some clones; in studies compared against another copy, an unresolved V gene accounts for under half, and the cause of the remainder is not known. This sample gives about 44,000 clones in total; roughly 96% of them show up just once. In total, the top ten clones hold about 0.9% of the sample. Between the V and J ends, shortened by 8 bases and 0 bases respectively, the junction contains 5 bases. The CDR3 holds 12 amino acids from the cysteine to the phenylalanine. Only the CDR3 portion is preserved as DNA: 36 bases, with reading frame beginning at the first base. CDR1 and CDR2, looked up from the germline V gene, are MNHEY and SVGAGI.

The sample consisted of peripheral blood, taken in the second trimester of pregnancy. The chain is assembled from TRBV6-5 and TRBJ1-3; the D gene remains uncertain. This TCR was sampled from a female donor with multiple sclerosis, enrolled in a pregnancy study. In nucleotides, the sequence is TGTGCCAGCGTCTCCTCTGGAAACACCATATATTTT. This gives the protein CASVSSGNTIYF.